A selection of T cell receptor beta chains follows, all from one sample in a study of cytomegalovirus exposure and HLA in healthy donors. Some clones are missing from TCRdb's copy, which holds only in-frame ones; the method was immunoSEQ multiplex PCR. This repertoire shows some 140,000 clones, 60% to 85% found once; its top ten account for 1.1% to 1.5%. Input material: PBMCs. All receptors come from a woman between 40 and 55 years old in good health and CMV-seronegative. Each CDR3 is given with its conserved first and last residue. The order of the fields is J gene, clone size, D gene, V gene, CDR3 DNA, CDR3 protein. The D gene is left open where the match is weak. Some rows have no size entry. The others give once, few or many, or a class for an expanded clone.

J: TRBJ2-5; size: .; D: TRBD1; V: TRBV5-1; DNA: TGCGCCAGCAGCAGTACGGGACAGGGGGAGACCCAGTACTTC; CDR3: CASSSTGQGETQYF
J: TRBJ2-7; size: .; D: TRBD1; V: TRBV4-1; DNA: TGCGCCAGCAGCCACAAGACTTTTCGGGACAGGGGGGGCGAGCAGTACTTC; CDR3: CASSHKTFRDRGGEQYF
J: TRBJ1-3; size: .; D: .; V: TRBV9; DNA: TGTGCCAGCAGCCCCATGAGGGGAAACACCATATATTTT; CDR3: CASSPMRGNTIYF
J: TRBJ1-2; size: .; D: .; V: TRBV11-2; DNA: TGTGCCAGCAGCTTAGGCAGGGATGGCTACACCTTC; CDR3: CASSLGRDGYTF
J: TRBJ2-5; size: .; D: TRBD2; V: TRBV15; DNA: TGTGCCACCAGCAGAGATCAGCTAGCGGGGGGGACCCAGTACTTC; CDR3: CATSRDQLAGGTQYF
J: TRBJ1-4; size: once; D: TRBD1; V: TRBV5-4; DNA: TGTGCCAGCAGCTTGGGGACAGGGCAGAATGAAAAACTGTTTTTT; CDR3: CASSLGTGQNEKLFF
J: TRBJ1-5; size: .; D: TRBD1; V: TRBV15; DNA: TGTGCCACCAGCAGAGATCAGCAGGGGGCCCATCAGCCCCAGCATTTT; CDR3: CATSRDQQGAHQPQHF
J: TRBJ1-2; size: .; D: .; V: TRBV28; DNA: TGTGCCAGCAGTTCGCTCCTGACAGAATATGGCTACACCTTC; CDR3: CASSSLLTEYGYTF
J: TRBJ1-6; size: .; D: .; V: TRBV2; DNA: TGTGCCAACAAGGGGGGGAATTCACCCCTCCACTTT; CDR3: CANKGGNSPLHF
J: TRBJ1-1; size: .; D: TRBD1; V: TRBV18; DNA: TGTGCCAGCTCACCGGACAGGGGAGACACTGAAGCTTTCTTT; CDR3: CASSPDRGDTEAFF
J: TRBJ1-1; size: .; D: TRBD1; V: TRBV7-8; DNA: TGTGCCAGCAGCGAAGGAATAGGGGGCGCGGAAAGAACTTTCTTT; CDR3: CASSEGIGGAERTFF
J: TRBJ2-3; size: .; D: TRBD2; V: TRBV6-5; DNA: TGTGCCAGCAGCCCACCGGGACTAAGCACAGATACGCAGTATTTT; CDR3: CASSPPGLSTDTQYF
J: TRBJ2-7; size: .; D: .; V: TRBV25-1; DNA: TGTGCCAGCAGTGGCGCTGTCGAGCAGTACTTC; CDR3: CASSGAVEQYF
J: TRBJ2-2; size: few; D: TRBD1; V: TRBV6-5; DNA: TGTGCCAGCAGGACCGGGACAGCCAACACCGGGGAGCTGTTTTTT; CDR3: CASRTGTANTGELFF
J: TRBJ2-7; size: .; D: .; V: TRBV29-1; DNA: TGCAGCGTTGAGGAGCGATCCGAGCAGTACTTC; CDR3: CSVEERSEQYF
J: TRBJ2-2; size: .; D: TRBD2; V: TRBV9; DNA: TGTGCCAGCAGCGTTAGCGGGGGGGCCCGCAACACCGGGGAGCTGTTTTTT; CDR3: CASSVSGGARNTGELFF
J: TRBJ1-4; size: few; D: .; V: TRBV7-9; DNA: TGTGCCAGCAGCTTAGTCCGGGGAAATAATGAAAAACTGTTTTTT; CDR3: CASSLVRGNNEKLFF
J: TRBJ1-1; size: .; D: .; V: TRBV19; DNA: TGTGCCAGTAGTATCCTCGGCGGGTCTGAAGCTTTCTTT; CDR3: CASSILGGSEAFF
J: TRBJ2-3; size: .; D: .; V: TRBV4-3; DNA: TGCGCCAGCAGCCAAGATAACGGACAGCACACAGATACGCAGTATTTT; CDR3: CASSQDNGQHTDTQYF
J: TRBJ1-4; size: .; D: .; V: TRBV9; DNA: TGTGCCAGCAGCGAAGGGACTTCGGGTAATGAAAAACTGTTTTTT; CDR3: CASSEGTSGNEKLFF
J: TRBJ1-4; size: once; D: .; V: TRBV5-1; DNA: TGCGCCAGCAGCTTGGCCCCAGGAGGTGAAAAACTGTTTTTT; CDR3: CASSLAPGGEKLFF
J: TRBJ2-1; size: .; D: .; V: TRBV29-1; DNA: TGCAGCGTTGAAGACCCGGGGATCTCCTACAATGAGCAGTTCTTC; CDR3: CSVEDPGISYNEQFF
J: TRBJ2-2; size: .; D: TRBD1; V: TRBV6-1; DNA: TGTGCCGCGTTCCGGGACAGGAGGACCGGGGAGCTGTTTTTT; CDR3: CAAFRDRRTGELFF
J: TRBJ2-3; size: .; D: .; V: TRBV5-8; DNA: TGTGCCAGCAGCTTTTCTAGGGGAAGGAAAACAGATACGCAGTATTTT; CDR3: CASSFSRGRKTDTQYF
J: TRBJ1-2; size: few; D: TRBD1; V: TRBV2; DNA: TGTGCCAGCAGTGAATACCCGACAGGGGGCGAGAAGGATGGCTACACCTTC; CDR3: CASSEYPTGGEKDGYTF
J: TRBJ2-7; size: .; D: TRBD1; V: TRBV30; DNA: TGTGCCTGGAGCCCGGGACAGGGGTACGGGCAGTACTTC; CDR3: CAWSPGQGYGQYF
J: TRBJ2-5; size: .; D: TRBD1; V: TRBV5-1; DNA: TGCGCCAGTTACCTTGACAGGGGGCTAGAGACCCAGTACTTC; CDR3: CASYLDRGLETQYF
J: TRBJ2-7; size: .; D: .; V: TRBV11-1; DNA: TGTGCCAGCAGCTACGAAAGAGGGAAAGAAACCTACGAGCAGTACTTC; CDR3: CASSYERGKETYEQYF
J: TRBJ1-1; size: few; D: TRBD1; V: TRBV10-3; DNA: TGTGCCATCAGACTAGGGACAGGGACGAGCGCTGAAGCTTTCTTT; CDR3: CAIRLGTGTSAEAFF
J: TRBJ1-6; size: .; D: TRBD1; V: TRBV11-2; DNA: TGTGCCAGCAGCTCTGCATTGGGCAGGGGGCTGATTTCACCCCTCCACTTT; CDR3: CASSSALGRGLISPLHF
J: TRBJ1-2; size: .; D: TRBD1; V: TRBV19; DNA: TGTGCCAGTAGCCAGGCCAGGGACAGGTTCAGTCGGCCCGCGGGCGGCTACACCTTC; CDR3: CASSQARDRFSRPAGGYTF
J: TRBJ1-4; size: .; D: .; V: TRBV15; DNA: TGTGCCACCAGCAGAACGGGTGGGACTAATGAAAAACTGTTTTTT; CDR3: CATSRTGGTNEKLFF
J: TRBJ1-1; size: .; D: TRBD1; V: TRBV6-1; DNA: TGTGCCAGCAAAAGGGACAGCATGAACACTGAAGCTTTCTTT; CDR3: CASKRDSMNTEAFF
J: TRBJ1-2; size: few; D: .; V: TRBV19; DNA: TGTGCCAGTAGTGCCAACTCTCCAGGGAACTATGGCTACACCTTC; CDR3: CASSANSPGNYGYTF
J: TRBJ2-7; size: .; D: .; V: TRBV6-5; DNA: TGTGCCAGCAGTTACCAGGGCGGGGTCTACGAGCAGTACTTC; CDR3: CASSYQGGVYEQYF
J: TRBJ1-5; size: .; D: TRBD1; V: TRBV5-6; DNA: TGTGCCAGCAGCCGGACAGGATCGAATCAGCCCCAGCATTTT; CDR3: CASSRTGSNQPQHF
J: TRBJ2-3; size: .; D: TRBD1; V: TRBV30; DNA: TGTGCCTGGTCGAGCGGGACAGGGGATGGAGATACGCAGTATTTT; CDR3: CAWSSGTGDGDTQYF
J: TRBJ2-7; size: .; D: .; V: TRBV29-1; DNA: TGCAGCGTTAAAAAAACCACAGGTCCGGGCTACGAGCAGTACTTC; CDR3: CSVKKTTGPGYEQYF
J: TRBJ2-3; size: .; D: TRBD2; V: TRBV7-8; DNA: TGTGCCAGCAGCATTCTAGCGGGCACAGATACGCAGTATTTT; CDR3: CASSILAGTDTQYF
J: TRBJ2-7; size: .; D: .; V: TRBV10-3; DNA: TGTGCCATCAGTGATTTTAACACCCTTGCCTACGAGCAGTACTTC; CDR3: CAISDFNTLAYEQYF
J: TRBJ1-4; size: once; D: TRBD1; V: TRBV9; DNA: TGTGCCAGCAGCAACAACAGGGGGGAAAAACTGTTTTTT; CDR3: CASSNNRGEKLFF
J: TRBJ1-4; size: .; D: .; V: TRBV6-5; DNA: TGTGCCAGCAGCCACCGGGGGGGCTTGGTTGAAAAACTGTTTTTT; CDR3: CASSHRGGLVEKLFF
J: TRBJ1-1; size: .; D: TRBD1; V: TRBV29-1; DNA: TGCAGCTTGAAGGAGGGGGCGAACACTGAAGCTTTCTTT; CDR3: CSLKEGANTEAFF
J: TRBJ1-2; size: .; D: .; V: TRBV19; DNA: TGTGCCAGTAGTACGTATAACTATGGCTACACCTTC; CDR3: CASSTYNYGYTF
J: TRBJ1-2; size: once; D: .; V: TRBV6-5; DNA: TGTGCCAGCAGTTCCTCGGGACAAGGGGACACCTTC; CDR3: CASSSSGQGDTF
J: TRBJ1-1; size: .; D: .; V: TRBV10-3; DNA: TGTGCCATCAGTGAAGGTCTGCCAGGATCGGGGGTGGACACTGAAGCTTTCTTT; CDR3: CAISEGLPGSGVDTEAFF
J: TRBJ1-5; size: .; D: .; V: TRBV18; DNA: TGTGCCAGCTCACCACCAGGAGGCAATCAGCCCCAGCATTTT; CDR3: CASSPPGGNQPQHF
J: TRBJ2-7; size: .; D: TRBD1; V: TRBV7-9; DNA: TGTGCCAGCACCCGGGACAGCACCTCCTACGAGCAGTACTTC; CDR3: CASTRDSTSYEQYF
J: TRBJ1-4; size: .; D: .; V: TRBV5-1; DNA: TGCGCCAGCAGTGCAGGCCTTGCAACTAATGAAAAACTGTTTTTT; CDR3: CASSAGLATNEKLFF
J: TRBJ1-5; size: .; D: .; V: TRBV4-3; DNA: TGCGCCAGCAGCCAAGGATTGACAGGAGGTAATCAGCCCCAGCATTTT; CDR3: CASSQGLTGGNQPQHF
J: TRBJ1-1; size: few; D: .; V: TRBV6-5; DNA: TGTGCCAGCAGTCGGGAGCAGACTGAAGCTTTCTTT; CDR3: CASSREQTEAFF
J: TRBJ2-5; size: .; D: .; V: TRBV19; DNA: TGTGCCAGTAGTATTAATGGCCCACCGGGAGAGACCCAGTACTTC; CDR3: CASSINGPPGETQYF
J: TRBJ2-7; size: .; D: TRBD2; V: TRBV28; DNA: TGTGCCAGCAGTTTAGTTTGGGGCGGGGGGCTGAGCTCCTACGAGCAGTACTTC; CDR3: CASSLVWGGGLSSYEQYF